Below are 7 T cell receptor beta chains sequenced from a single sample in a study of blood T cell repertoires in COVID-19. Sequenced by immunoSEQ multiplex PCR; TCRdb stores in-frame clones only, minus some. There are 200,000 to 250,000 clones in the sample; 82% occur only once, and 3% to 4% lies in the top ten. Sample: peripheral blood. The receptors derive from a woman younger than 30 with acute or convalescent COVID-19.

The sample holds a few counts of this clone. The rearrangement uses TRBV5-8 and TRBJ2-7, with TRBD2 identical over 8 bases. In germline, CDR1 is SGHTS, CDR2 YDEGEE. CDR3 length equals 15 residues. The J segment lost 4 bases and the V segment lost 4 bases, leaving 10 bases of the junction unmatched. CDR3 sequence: CASSPSGTSTYEQYF. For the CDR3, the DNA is TGTGCCAGCAGCCCATCCGGGACTAGTACTTACGAGCAGTACTTC.

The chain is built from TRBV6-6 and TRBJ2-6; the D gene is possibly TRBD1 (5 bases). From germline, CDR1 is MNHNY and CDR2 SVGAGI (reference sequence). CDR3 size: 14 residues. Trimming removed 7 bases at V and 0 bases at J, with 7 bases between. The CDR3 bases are TGTGCCAGCATAAGGGGCTCTGGGGCCAACGTCCTGACTTTC. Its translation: CASIRGSGANVLTF.

The CDR3 DNA follows: TGTGCCAGCAGCAAAGTAGTGAGGATTCCCTCCTACGAGCAGTACTTC. This sequence encodes CASSKVVRIPSYEQYF. The chain combines TRBV21-1 with TRBJ2-7; the D segment call TRBD2 is taken from the table without a DNA check. TRBV21-1 is classified as a pseudogene. CDR3 size: 16 residues.

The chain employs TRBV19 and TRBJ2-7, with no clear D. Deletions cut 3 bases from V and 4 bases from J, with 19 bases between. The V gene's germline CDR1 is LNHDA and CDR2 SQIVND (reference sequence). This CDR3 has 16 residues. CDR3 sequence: CASSIGGLESQYEQYF. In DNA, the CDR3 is TGTGCCAGTAGTATTGGCGGCCTGGAGAGCCAATACGAGCAGTACTTC. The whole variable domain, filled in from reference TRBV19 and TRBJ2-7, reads DGGITQSPKYLFRKEGQNVTLSCEQNLNHDAMYWYRQDPGQGLRLIYYSQIVNDFQKGDIAEGYSVSREKKESFPLTVTSAQKNPTAFYLCASSIGGLESQYEQYFGPGTRLTVT.

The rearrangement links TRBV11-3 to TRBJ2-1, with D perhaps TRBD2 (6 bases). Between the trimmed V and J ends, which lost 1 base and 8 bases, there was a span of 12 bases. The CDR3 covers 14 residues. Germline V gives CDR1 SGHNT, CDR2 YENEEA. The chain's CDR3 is CASSLGREKDEQFF. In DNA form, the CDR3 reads TGTGCCAGCAGCTTAGGCCGGGAGAAGGATGAGCAGTTCTTC.

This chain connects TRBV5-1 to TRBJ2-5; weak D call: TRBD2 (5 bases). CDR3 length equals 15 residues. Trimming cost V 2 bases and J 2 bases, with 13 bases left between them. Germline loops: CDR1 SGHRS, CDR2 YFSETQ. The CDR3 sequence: CASSLSSGIQETQYF. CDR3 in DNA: TGCGCCAGCAGCTTATCCAGCGGTATACAAGAGACCCAGTACTTC.

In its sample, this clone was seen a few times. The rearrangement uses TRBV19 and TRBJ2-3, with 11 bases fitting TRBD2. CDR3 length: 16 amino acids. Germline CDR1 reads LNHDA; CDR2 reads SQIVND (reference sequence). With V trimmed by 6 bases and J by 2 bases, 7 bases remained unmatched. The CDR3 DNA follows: TGTGCCAGTAGAACCGGACTAGCGGGTTTCACAGATACGCAGTATTTT. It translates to CASRTGLAGFTDTQYF.